This T cell receptor (beta chain) was retrieved from a study of blood T cells in healthy people across ages. Findings of the study overall: Unsorted PBMC input precluded a conclusive naive versus antigen-experienced comparison.

As for this clonotype: Antigen unknown.

Primers used in a second PCR of about 7 to 12 cycles were a sample-barcoded 5' primer and a J-beta primer mix. TCRdb recomputed calls from the 5' RACE reads with MiXCR, one row per CDR3 protein. The sample yields hundreds of thousands of distinct CDR3 sequences, around 48% seen once. The V gene lost 4 bases and the J gene lost 5 bases, with 17 bases spanning the gap. Germline V gene data show CDR1 as MDHEN and CDR2 as SYDVKM. CDR3 length: 15 residues. The TCR sequence derives from an elderly man in good health. V and J are TRBV28 and TRBJ2-5, with D perhaps matching TRBD1 or TRBD2 (7 bases each). The material sequenced was blood. The CDR3 sequence is CASSSSRGGVETQYF. The DNA for the CDR3 is TGTGCCAGCAGTTCCAGCAGGGGGGGGGTGGAGACCCAGTACTTC.